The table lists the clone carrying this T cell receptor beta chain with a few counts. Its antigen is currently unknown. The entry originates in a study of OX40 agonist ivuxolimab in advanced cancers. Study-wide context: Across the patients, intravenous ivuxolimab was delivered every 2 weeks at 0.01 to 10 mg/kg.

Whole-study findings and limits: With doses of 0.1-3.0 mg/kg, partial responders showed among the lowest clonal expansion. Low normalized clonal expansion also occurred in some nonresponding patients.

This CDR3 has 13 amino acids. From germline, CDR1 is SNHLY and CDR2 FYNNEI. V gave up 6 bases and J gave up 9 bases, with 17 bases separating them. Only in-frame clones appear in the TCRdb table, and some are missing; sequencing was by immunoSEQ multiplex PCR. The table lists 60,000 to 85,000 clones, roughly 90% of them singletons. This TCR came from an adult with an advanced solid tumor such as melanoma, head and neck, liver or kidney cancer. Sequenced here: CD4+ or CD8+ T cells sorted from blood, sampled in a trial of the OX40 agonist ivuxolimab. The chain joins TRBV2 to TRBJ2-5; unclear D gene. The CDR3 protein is CASRPGGPPAQYF. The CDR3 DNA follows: TGTGCCAGCAGGCCCGGCGGTCCGCCGGCCCAGTACTTC.